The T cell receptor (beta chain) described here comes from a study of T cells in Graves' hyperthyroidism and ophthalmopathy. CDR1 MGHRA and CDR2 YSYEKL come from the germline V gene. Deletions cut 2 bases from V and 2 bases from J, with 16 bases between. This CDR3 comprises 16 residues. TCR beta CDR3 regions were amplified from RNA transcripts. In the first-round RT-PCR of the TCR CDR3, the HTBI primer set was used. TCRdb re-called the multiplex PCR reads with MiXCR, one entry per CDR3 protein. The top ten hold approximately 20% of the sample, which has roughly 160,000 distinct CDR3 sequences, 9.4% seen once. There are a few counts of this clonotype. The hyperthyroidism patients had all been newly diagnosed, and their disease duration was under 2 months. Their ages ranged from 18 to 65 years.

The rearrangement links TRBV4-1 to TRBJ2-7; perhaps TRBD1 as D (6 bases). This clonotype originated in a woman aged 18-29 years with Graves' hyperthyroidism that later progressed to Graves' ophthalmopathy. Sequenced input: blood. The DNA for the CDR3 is TGCGCCAGCAGCCAACCCCTGGGGACAAGACCCTACGAGCAGTACTTC. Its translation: CASSQPLGTRPYEQYF.